This is a list of T cell receptor beta chains from one sample in a study of T-cell memory formation after mild COVID-19. One entry per CDR3 protein results from TCRdb running MiXCR on the 5' RACE reads. The data contain 450,000 to 700,000 distinct CDR3 sequences, approximately 18% of them singletons. The sample consisted of PBMCs or a T cell subset sorted from them (not recorded which). These receptors originate from an adult woman who had mild COVID-19 (a few samples of this study predate the infection). Cell type and time point are not known. Each CDR3 is given with its conserved first and last residue. The order of the fields is clone size, V gene, D gene, J gene, CDR3 protein, CDR3 DNA. A D gene is named only where the DNA matches it firmly. Clone size is not always given. Where it is, it says once, few, many or a class for expanded clones.

size: .
V: TRBV10-3
D: TRBD1
J: TRBJ1-1
CDR3: CAISDPTGGPSTEAFF
DNA: TGTGCCATCAGTGATCCGACAGGGGGGCCAAGCACTGAAGCTTTCTTT

size: .
V: TRBV27
D: .
J: TRBJ1-2
CDR3: CASSSQQGFDGYTF
DNA: TGTGCCAGCAGTTCGCAACAGGGTTTCGATGGCTACACCTTC

size: .
V: TRBV3-1
D: .
J: TRBJ2-2
CDR3: CASSSSWAVTGELFF
DNA: TGTGCCAGCAGTTCAAGTTGGGCCGTCACCGGGGAGCTGTTTTTT

size: few
V: TRBV12-3/TRBV12-4
D: .
J: TRBJ2-7
CDR3: CASSPQGLSYEQYF
DNA: TGTGCCAGCAGTCCGCAGGGGCTGTCCTACGAGCAGTACTTC

size: few
V: TRBV3-1
D: TRBD1
J: TRBJ2-3
CDR3: CASSQRTGVTDTQYF
DNA: TGTGCCAGCAGCCAACGGACAGGGGTCACAGATACGCAGTATTTT

size: .
V: TRBV25-1
D: .
J: TRBJ2-1
CDR3: CASTRGDRRDWVNEQFF
DNA: TGTGCCAGCACGCGGGGGGACAGGAGGGATTGGGTGAATGAGCAGTTCTTC

size: few
V: TRBV5-5
D: TRBD1
J: TRBJ1-1
CDR3: CASSFGSAWTGLNTEAFF
DNA: TGTGCCAGCAGCTTTGGTTCTGCGTGGACAGGGTTAAACACTGAAGCTTTCTTT

size: few
V: TRBV7-2
D: .
J: TRBJ2-1
CDR3: CASRSQGLSPNEQFF
DNA: TGTGCCAGCAGGTCCCAGGGCCTCTCCCCTAATGAGCAGTTCTTC

size: .
V: TRBV14
D: .
J: TRBJ2-7
CDR3: CASSQDPRARYQYF
DNA: TGTGCCAGCAGCCAAGATCCCCGGGCGAGGTATCAGTACTTC

size: .
V: TRBV20-1
D: TRBD1
J: TRBJ2-1
CDR3: CSASPPSGTVYNEQFF
DNA: TGCAGTGCTAGCCCCCCTTCCGGGACAGTTTACAATGAGCAGTTCTTC

size: .
V: TRBV11-3
D: TRBD1
J: TRBJ2-7
CDR3: CASSLDKGAILYEQYF
DNA: TGTGCCAGCAGCTTGGATAAGGGGGCTATTCTGTACGAGCAGTACTTC

size: .
V: TRBV10-3
D: .
J: TRBJ1-2
CDR3: CAITGTYGYTF
DNA: TGTGCCATCACCGGGACATACGGCTACACCTTC

size: few
V: TRBV5-1
D: TRBD2
J: TRBJ2-1
CDR3: CASSSRQIAGGNEQFF
DNA: TGCGCCAGCAGTTCACGTCAGATAGCGGGGGGCAATGAGCAGTTCTTC

size: .
V: TRBV24-1
D: TRBD1
J: TRBJ1-2
CDR3: CATSPGQGGGYTF
DNA: TGTGCCACCAGCCCGGGACAGGGAGGTGGCTACACCTTC

size: .
V: TRBV11-2
D: .
J: TRBJ1-4
CDR3: CASSLVPSTNEKLFF
DNA: TGTGCCAGCAGCTTAGTACCCTCAACTAATGAAAAACTGTTTTTT

size: .
V: TRBV5-1
D: TRBD1
J: TRBJ2-1
CDR3: CASSRQGPGRDEQFF
DNA: TGCGCCAGCAGCCGACAGGGCCCAGGCCGAGATGAGCAGTTCTTC

size: .
V: TRBV4-3
D: TRBD2
J: TRBJ2-7
CDR3: CASSQDGLAGESQYF
DNA: TGCGCCAGCAGCCAAGACGGGCTAGCGGGAGAATCGCAGTACTTC

size: few
V: TRBV28
D: .
J: TRBJ1-1
CDR3: CASRYSRDEIREAFF
DNA: TGTGCCAGCAGATACTCCCGGGACGAAATAAGGGAAGCTTTCTTT

size: .
V: TRBV28
D: .
J: TRBJ2-7
CDR3: CASRPGGPYEQYF
DNA: TGTGCCAGCAGGCCCGGGGGACCATACGAGCAGTACTTC

size: many
V: TRBV7-9
D: TRBD2
J: TRBJ2-3
CDR3: CASSSGTSGTDTQYF
DNA: TGTGCCAGCAGCTCCGGGACTAGCGGCACAGATACGCAGTATTTT

size: .
V: TRBV24-1
D: .
J: TRBJ2-7
CDR3: CATSTSYSYEQYF
DNA: TGTGCCACCAGTACCAGCTACTCCTACGAGCAGTACTTC

size: .
V: TRBV7-2
D: .
J: TRBJ2-2
CDR3: CATSLATGELFF
DNA: TGTGCCACCTCCCTGGCCACCGGGGAGCTGTTTTTT

size: .
V: TRBV12-3/TRBV12-4
D: TRBD2
J: TRBJ2-1
CDR3: CASSLLAANEQFF
DNA: TGTGCCAGCAGTTTACTAGCGGCCAATGAGCAGTTCTTC

size: .
V: TRBV12-3/TRBV12-4
D: .
J: TRBJ1-1
CDR3: CASSLLWHQPSSTEAFF
DNA: TGTGCCAGCAGTTTACTTTGGCATCAACCGTCGAGCACTGAAGCTTTCTTT

size: .
V: TRBV4-1
D: TRBD1
J: TRBJ2-7
CDR3: CASSPRTGSEYEQYF
DNA: TGCGCCAGCAGCCCCCGGACAGGGTCAGAGTACGAGCAGTACTTC

size: once
V: TRBV24-1
D: .
J: TRBJ1-1
CDR3: CATSDSGPGEAFF
DNA: TGTGCCACCAGTGATTCCGGGCCAGGTGAAGCTTTCTTT

size: few
V: TRBV20-1
D: .
J: TRBJ1-5
CDR3: CSAGGTRRTNQPQHF
DNA: TGCAGTGCTGGGGGGACACGCAGGACTAATCAGCCCCAGCATTTT

size: few
V: TRBV5-6
D: TRBD2
J: TRBJ2-7
CDR3: CASSWTGTSTYEQYF
DNA: TGTGCCAGCAGCTGGACCGGGACTAGCACGTACGAGCAGTACTTC

size: few
V: TRBV30
D: .
J: TRBJ2-3
CDR3: CAWSITSSDTQYF
DNA: TGTGCCTGGAGTATTACCAGTTCGGATACGCAGTATTTT

size: many
V: TRBV6-2/TRBV6-3
D: .
J: TRBJ1-5
CDR3: CASRVFGGRASNQPQHF
DNA: TGTGCCAGCCGGGTTTTTGGGGGTAGGGCCAGCAATCAGCCCCAGCATTTT

size: few
V: TRBV30
D: .
J: TRBJ1-2
CDR3: CAWRENYGYTF
DNA: TGTGCCTGGAGGGAAAACTATGGCTACACCTTC

size: .
V: TRBV6-4
D: TRBD2
J: TRBJ2-3
CDR3: CASSELAGESADTQYF
DNA: TGTGCCAGCAGTGAACTAGCGGGAGAGTCTGCAGATACGCAGTATTTT

size: few
V: TRBV5-1
D: .
J: TRBJ1-4
CDR3: CASSFDRGEKLFF
DNA: TGCGCCAGCAGCTTTGACCGAGGTGAAAAACTGTTTTTT

size: .
V: TRBV7-9
D: .
J: TRBJ1-2
CDR3: CASSLGTVGDYGYTF
DNA: TGTGCCAGCAGCTTAGGTACCGTCGGGGACTATGGCTACACCTTC

size: few
V: TRBV4-3
D: .
J: TRBJ2-6
CDR3: CASGSYDILTAGANVLTF
DNA: TGCGCCAGCGGTTCTTACGACATACTCACGGCTGGGGCCAACGTCCTGACTTTC

size: .
V: TRBV9
D: TRBD2
J: TRBJ2-3
CDR3: CASSVTSGGSVDTQYF
DNA: TGTGCCAGCAGCGTCACTAGCGGGGGGTCCGTAGATACGCAGTATTTT

size: few
V: TRBV24-1
D: .
J: TRBJ2-1
CDR3: CATSAGELSYNEQFF
DNA: TGTGCCACCAGTGCAGGGGAGTTGTCCTACAATGAGCAGTTCTTC

size: .
V: TRBV6-1
D: .
J: TRBJ2-1
CDR3: CASSEGLGQTYNEQFF
DNA: TGTGCCAGCAGTGAAGGGTTGGGTCAAACCTACAATGAGCAGTTCTTC

size: .
V: TRBV24-1
D: .
J: TRBJ2-3
CDR3: CATSDFGYPQYF
DNA: TGTGCCACCAGTGATTTTGGTTATCCGCAGTATTTT

size: few
V: TRBV28
D: TRBD1
J: TRBJ2-7
CDR3: CASRSTGWGTYEQYF
DNA: TGTGCCAGCAGATCGACAGGGTGGGGAACCTACGAGCAGTACTTC

size: few
V: TRBV5-5
D: .
J: TRBJ2-7
CDR3: CASSLDSVPYEQYF
DNA: TGTGCCAGCAGCTTGGACAGTGTCCCCTACGAGCAGTACTTC

size: few
V: TRBV4-2
D: .
J: TRBJ2-5
CDR3: CASSQDGLLLETQYF
DNA: TGTGCCAGCAGCCAGGACGGACTTCTTTTAGAGACCCAGTACTTC

size: .
V: TRBV20-1
D: .
J: TRBJ1-5
CDR3: CSARDLRGGNQPQHF
DNA: TGCAGTGCTAGAGATCTCCGAGGGGGCAATCAGCCCCAGCATTTT

size: .
V: TRBV7-3
D: TRBD2
J: TRBJ2-5
CDR3: CASSLSGSGSETQYF
DNA: TGTGCCAGCAGCTTAAGCGGGAGTGGTTCGGAGACCCAGTACTTC

size: few
V: TRBV5-1
D: .
J: TRBJ2-7
CDR3: CASSPGIHEQYF
DNA: TGCGCCAGCAGCCCCGGAATCCACGAGCAGTACTTC

size: .
V: TRBV7-9
D: TRBD2
J: TRBJ2-1
CDR3: CASSLRLAGGLQFF
DNA: TGTGCCAGCAGCTTACGACTAGCGGGGGGTCTACAGTTCTTC

size: few
V: TRBV12-3/TRBV12-4
D: .
J: TRBJ2-4
CDR3: CASSETPGSEVFF
DNA: TGTGCCAGCAGTGAGACCCCTGGCTCGGAGGTCTTCTTC

size: many
V: TRBV19
D: .
J: TRBJ2-1
CDR3: CASTLYNEQFF
DNA: TGTGCCAGTACCTTATACAATGAGCAGTTCTTC

size: few
V: TRBV6-2/TRBV6-3
D: .
J: TRBJ2-3
CDR3: CASSYSSLRAGPYTDTQYF
DNA: TGTGCCAGCAGTTACTCGAGTTTAAGGGCAGGACCTTACACAGATACGCAGTATTTT

size: few
V: TRBV6-5
D: TRBD2
J: TRBJ2-7
CDR3: CASSYLQVAGEQYF
DNA: TGTGCCAGCAGTTACCTACAGGTAGCGGGGGAGCAGTACTTC

size: few
V: TRBV7-9
D: TRBD1
J: TRBJ2-7
CDR3: CASSLVGRGLEQYF
DNA: TGTGCCAGCAGCTTAGTGGGCAGGGGGCTCGAGCAGTACTTC

size: many
V: TRBV5-1
D: .
J: TRBJ2-3
CDR3: CASSEYTDTQYF
DNA: TGCGCCAGCAGCGAGTACACAGATACGCAGTATTTT

size: .
V: TRBV20-1
D: .
J: TRBJ1-6
CDR3: CSARVGGNSPLHF
DNA: TGCAGTGCTAGAGTGGGAGGAAATTCACCCCTCCACTTT

size: .
V: TRBV5-5
D: .
J: TRBJ2-7
CDR3: CASSPTRDPYEQYF
DNA: TGTGCCAGCAGCCCAACCAGGGACCCCTACGAGCAGTACTTC